The rows below give T cell receptor beta chains drawn from one sample of a study of T cell changes during pregnancy in multiple sclerosis. The repertoire was sequenced with immunoSEQ multiplex PCR; TCRdb's copy has only in-frame clones and lacks some. Seen here are over 55,000 clones, roughly 88% observed once, and the top ten hold more than 8%. This specimen consisted of peripheral blood, obtained after pregnancy. The receptors come from a female donor in good health, enrolled as a control in a pregnancy study. The CDR3 runs from the conserved cysteine through the conserved F or W. D genes are given only for firm matches. Part of the rows lack a size; the others show once, few, many or a class for expanded clones.

TRBJ1-2 | TRBD1 | TRBV2 | . | 18 | CASTVHKSQAGGGYGYTF | TGTGCCAGCACCGTCCATAAGTCCCAGGCAGGGGGCGGGTATGGCTACACCTTC
TRBJ2-5 | . | TRBV30 | once | 12 | CAWWQGQETQYF | TGTGCCTGGTGGCAGGGACAAGAGACCCAGTACTTC
TRBJ2-7 | . | TRBV30 | . | 14 | CAWSAGITPYEQYF | TGTGCCTGGAGTGCAGGGATAACCCCCTACGAGCAGTACTTC
TRBJ1-5 | . | TRBV6-6 | once | 13 | CASLREANQPQHF | TGTGCCAGCCTCAGGGAGGCGAATCAGCCCCAGCATTTT
TRBJ1-1 | TRBD1 | TRBV29-1 | . | 15 | CRGSGQGPPGTEAFF | TGCAGGGGTTCGGGACAGGGCCCGCCTGGGACTGAAGCTTTCTTT
TRBJ2-1 | . | TRBV30 | . | 14 | CAWNGAGASGEQFF | TGTGCCTGGAATGGGGCAGGGGCAAGCGGTGAGCAGTTCTTC
TRBJ1-2 | . | TRBV19 | . | 11 | CASSMRDGYTF | TGTGCCAGTAGTATGAGAGATGGCTACACCTTC
TRBJ2-4 | . | TRBV7-9 | . | 16 | CASSAPDYLAKNIQYF | TGTGCCAGCAGCGCCCCAGACTATTTAGCCAAAAACATTCAGTACTTC
TRBJ1-5 | . | TRBV6-5 | many | 13 | CASSSGSYGAQHF | TGTGCCAGCAGCTCCGGGTCCTACGGGGCCCAGCATTTT
TRBJ1-1 | . | TRBV6-5 | . | 14 | CASSFGQWNTEAFF | TGTGCCAGCAGTTTCGGACAGTGGAACACTGAAGCTTTCTTT
TRBJ1-1 | . | TRBV27 | . | 14 | CASSLTGLGTEAFF | TGTGCCAGCAGTTTAACAGGGCTGGGCACTGAAGCTTTCTTT
TRBJ2-5 | TRBD2 | TRBV7-2 | . | 19 | CASSPGGLGTSGSQETQYF | TGTGCCAGCAGCCCAGGAGGGTTGGGGACTAGCGGGAGTCAAGAGACCCAGTACTTC
TRBJ2-3 | . | TRBV30 | . | 15 | CAWSVGGKSTDTQYF | TGTGCCTGGAGTGTAGGGGGTAAGAGCACAGATACGCAGTATTTT
TRBJ1-1 | . | TRBV7-8 | . | 14 | CASSRGGPSTEAFF | TGTGCCAGCAGCCGCGGGGGCCCGAGCACTGAAGCTTTCTTT
TRBJ2-2 | . | TRBV5-4 | once | 15 | CASSQGLRETGELFF | TGTGCCAGCAGTCAGGGGCTGCGGGAGACCGGGGAGCTGTTTTTT
TRBJ2-1 | TRBD2 | TRBV5-1 | . | 16 | CASSSGTSGLHNEQFF | TGCGCCAGCAGCTCGGGGACTAGCGGGCTTCACAATGAGCAGTTCTTC
TRBJ2-7 | . | TRBV5-1 | . | 13 | CATGVAGTGEQYF | TGCGCCACAGGTGTGGCAGGGACTGGCGAGCAGTACTTC
TRBJ2-7 | . | TRBV7-8 | once | 14 | CASNQRAGTGEQYF | TGTGCCAGCAATCAGAGGGCGGGTACTGGGGAGCAGTACTTC
TRBJ2-5 | . | TRBV15 | . | 13 | CATSPGGRETQYF | TGTGCCACCAGCCCAGGGGGGAGGGAGACCCAGTACTTC
TRBJ2-1 | TRBD2 | TRBV19 | . | 16 | CASTHRGLAGGVEQFF | TGTGCCAGTACCCACCGGGGTTTAGCGGGAGGCGTTGAGCAGTTCTTC
TRBJ2-7 | . | TRBV5-6 | . | 14 | CASSATGRIYEQYF | TGTGCCAGCAGCGCGACCGGGAGAATCTACGAGCAGTACTTC
TRBJ1-1 | . | TRBV9 | . | 14 | CASSPNSGGTEAFF | TGTGCCAGCAGCCCAAACTCGGGGGGCACTGAAGCTTTCTTT
TRBJ1-5 | TRBD1 | TRBV2 | . | 16 | CASSEGTGVSNQPQHF | TGTGCCAGCAGTGAAGGCACAGGGGTGAGCAATCAGCCCCAGCATTTT
TRBJ2-7 | TRBD1 | TRBV9 | once | 15 | CASSVGGQGAYEQYF | TGTGCCAGCAGCGTAGGGGGACAGGGGGCCTACGAGCAGTACTTC
TRBJ2-5 | TRBD2 | TRBV29-1 | . | 16 | CSGAGLAGAIQETQYF | TGCAGCGGTGCGGGACTAGCGGGGGCCATACAAGAGACCCAGTACTTC
TRBJ2-7 | TRBD1 | TRBV27 | . | 15 | CASSAFGTASYEQYF | TGTGCCAGCAGTGCTTTTGGGACAGCCTCCTACGAGCAGTACTTC
TRBJ2-7 | . | TRBV5-6 | . | 12 | CASSAFRGEQYF | TGTGCCAGCAGCGCCTTCAGGGGCGAGCAGTACTTC
TRBJ2-1 | . | TRBV30 | . | 16 | CAWSVRWGLGRNEQFF | TGTGCCTGGAGTGTACGGTGGGGCCTTGGGCGCAATGAGCAGTTCTTC
TRBJ2-2 | . | TRBV6-5 | once | 13 | CASSYQNTGELFF | TGTGCCAGCAGTTACCAAAACACCGGGGAGCTGTTTTTT
TRBJ2-3 | TRBD2 | TRBV6-5 | once | 15 | CASTPRLAGVDTQYF | TGTGCCAGCACCCCCCGGCTAGCGGGAGTAGATACGCAGTATTTT
TRBJ2-3 | . | TRBV6-5 | . | 16 | CASSYSGTSSTDTQYF | TGTGCCAGCAGTTACTCGGGCACCTCTAGCACAGATACGCAGTATTTT
TRBJ2-1 | . | TRBV5-6 | . | 15 | CASSFGRGPYNEQFF | TGTGCCAGCAGCTTCGGGCGGGGGCCTTACAATGAGCAGTTCTTC
TRBJ1-2 | TRBD1 | TRBV5-1 | . | 15 | CASSPGGGGSYGYTF | TGCGCCAGCAGCCCAGGAGGAGGGGGCAGCTATGGCTACACCTTC
TRBJ1-2 | . | TRBV5-1 | . | 15 | CASSLLGGGTYGYTF | TGCGCCAGCAGCTTGCTCGGGGGAGGTACCTATGGCTACACCTTC
TRBJ1-2 | . | TRBV4-3 | . | 15 | CASSPAGASSYGYTF | TGCGCCAGCAGCCCCGCGGGGGCCAGTAGTTATGGCTACACCTTC
TRBJ1-1 | . | TRBV29-1 | . | 12 | CSVETGTYEAFF | TGCAGCGTTGAAACTGGGACATATGAAGCTTTCTTT
TRBJ1-2 | . | TRBV5-4 | . | 16 | CASSLAQGPTNYGYTF | TGTGCCAGCAGCTTGGCACAGGGCCCCACTAACTATGGCTACACCTTC